This T cell receptor (beta chain) was retrieved from a study of cytomegalovirus exposure and HLA in healthy donors. PCR amplification relied on 60 Vbeta primers (plus 13 Jbeta primers). The assay was immunoSEQ multiplex PCR, and TCRdb's table has in-frame clones only and misses some. The table shows about 140,000 clones, with 65% to 70% occurring only once. Germline CDR1 MRHNA, CDR2 SNTAGT. The CDR3 sequence is 15 residues long. Trimming removed 0 bases from V and 1 base from J; junction bases left unmatched: 0. This clone was counted between two and nine times. The sequenced material came from PBMCs. The gene calls are TRBV6-4 and TRBJ2-1, with 7 bases aligning to TRBD2. The receptor was isolated from a human donor in good health. CDR3 amino acids: CASSDSAGSYNEQFF. In DNA form, the CDR3 reads TGTGCCAGCAGTGACTCAGCGGGGTCCTACAATGAGCAGTTCTTC.